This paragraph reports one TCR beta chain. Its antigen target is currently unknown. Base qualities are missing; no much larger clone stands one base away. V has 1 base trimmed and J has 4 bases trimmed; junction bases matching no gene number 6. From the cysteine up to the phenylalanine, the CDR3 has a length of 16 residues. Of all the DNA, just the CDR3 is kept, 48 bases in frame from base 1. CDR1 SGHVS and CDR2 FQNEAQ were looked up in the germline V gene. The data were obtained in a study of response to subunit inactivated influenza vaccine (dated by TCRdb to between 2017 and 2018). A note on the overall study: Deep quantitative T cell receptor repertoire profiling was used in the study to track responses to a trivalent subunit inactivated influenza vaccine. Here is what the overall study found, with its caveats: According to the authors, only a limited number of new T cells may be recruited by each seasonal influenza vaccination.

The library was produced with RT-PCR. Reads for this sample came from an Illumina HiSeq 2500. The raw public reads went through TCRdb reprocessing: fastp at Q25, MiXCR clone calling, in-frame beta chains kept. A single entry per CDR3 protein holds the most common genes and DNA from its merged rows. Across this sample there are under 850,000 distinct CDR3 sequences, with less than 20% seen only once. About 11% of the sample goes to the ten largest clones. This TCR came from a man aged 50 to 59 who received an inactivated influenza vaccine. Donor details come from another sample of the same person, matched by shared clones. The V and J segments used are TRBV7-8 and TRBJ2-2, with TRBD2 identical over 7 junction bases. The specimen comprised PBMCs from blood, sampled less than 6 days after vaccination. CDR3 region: CASSLVGEGTTGELFF. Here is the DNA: TGTGCCAGCAGCTTAGTCGGGGAGGGGACCACCGGGGAGCTGTTTTTT.